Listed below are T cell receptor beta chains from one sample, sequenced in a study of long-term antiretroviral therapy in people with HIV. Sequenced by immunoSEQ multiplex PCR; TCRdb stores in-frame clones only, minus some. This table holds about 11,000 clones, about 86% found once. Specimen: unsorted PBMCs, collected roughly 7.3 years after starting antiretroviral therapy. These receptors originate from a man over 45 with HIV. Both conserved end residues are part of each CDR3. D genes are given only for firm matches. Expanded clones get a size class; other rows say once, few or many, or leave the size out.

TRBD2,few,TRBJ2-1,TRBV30,CAWSPGLDINEQFF,TGTGCCTGGAGTCCGGGACTAGATATAAATGAGCAGTTCTTC
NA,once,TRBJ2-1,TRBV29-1,CSVDPSSYNEQFF,TGCAGCGTTGACCCGAGCTCCTACAATGAGCAGTTCTTC
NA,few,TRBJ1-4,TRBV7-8,CASSFYGEATNEKLFF,TGTGCCAGCAGCTTTTACGGGGAGGCAACTAATGAAAAACTGTTTTTT
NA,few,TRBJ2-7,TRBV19,CASSIGQESGYEQYF,TGTGCCAGTAGTATAGGACAGGAGTCTGGTTACGAGCAGTACTTC
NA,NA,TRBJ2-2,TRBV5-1,CASSLIGNTGELFF,TGCGCCAGCAGCTTGATAGGGAACACCGGGGAGCTGTTTTTT
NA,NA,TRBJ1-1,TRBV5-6,CASSLQQGYLEAFF,TGTGCCAGCAGCTTACAACAGGGCTATCTGGAAGCTTTCTTT
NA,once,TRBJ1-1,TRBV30,CAWEGGLNTEAFF,TGTGCCTGGGAGGGGGGTCTGAACACTGAAGCTTTCTTT
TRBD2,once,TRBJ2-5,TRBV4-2,CASSQEGASGDYYQETQYF,TGTGCCAGCAGCCAAGAGGGGGCTAGCGGGGATTACTACCAAGAGACCCAGTACTTC
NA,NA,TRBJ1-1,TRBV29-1,CSVDKGFGAFF,TGCAGCGTTGATAAGGGGTTTGGAGCTTTCTTT
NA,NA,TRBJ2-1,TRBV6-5,CASSYSGYEQFF,TGTGCCAGCAGTTACTCGGGGTATGAGCAGTTCTTC
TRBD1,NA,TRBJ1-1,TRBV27,CASSLTRTGNTEAFF,TGTGCCAGCAGTTTAACCCGGACAGGGAACACTGAAGCTTTCTTT
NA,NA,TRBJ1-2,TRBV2,CASSGLSKDYGYTF,TGTGCCAGCAGTGGCCTGTCTAAAGACTATGGCTACACCTTC
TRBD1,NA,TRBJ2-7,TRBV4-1,CASSQEQGTYEQYF,TGCGCCAGCAGCCAAGAACAGGGGACCTACGAGCAGTACTTC
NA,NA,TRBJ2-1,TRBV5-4,CASSLGGGSSYNEQFF,TGTGCCAGCAGCTTGGGGGGAGGCAGCTCCTACAATGAGCAGTTCTTC
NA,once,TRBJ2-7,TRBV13,CASSSVGTYEQYF,TGTGCCAGCAGCTCGGTGGGCACCTACGAGCAGTACTTC
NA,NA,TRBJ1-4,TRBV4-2,CASSQSGSGKLFF,TGTGCCAGCAGCCAGAGTGGTAGTGGAAAACTGTTTTTT
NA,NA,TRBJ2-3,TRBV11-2,CASSNLVGSTDTQYF,TGTGCCAGCAGCAATCTAGTAGGCAGCACAGATACGCAGTATTTT